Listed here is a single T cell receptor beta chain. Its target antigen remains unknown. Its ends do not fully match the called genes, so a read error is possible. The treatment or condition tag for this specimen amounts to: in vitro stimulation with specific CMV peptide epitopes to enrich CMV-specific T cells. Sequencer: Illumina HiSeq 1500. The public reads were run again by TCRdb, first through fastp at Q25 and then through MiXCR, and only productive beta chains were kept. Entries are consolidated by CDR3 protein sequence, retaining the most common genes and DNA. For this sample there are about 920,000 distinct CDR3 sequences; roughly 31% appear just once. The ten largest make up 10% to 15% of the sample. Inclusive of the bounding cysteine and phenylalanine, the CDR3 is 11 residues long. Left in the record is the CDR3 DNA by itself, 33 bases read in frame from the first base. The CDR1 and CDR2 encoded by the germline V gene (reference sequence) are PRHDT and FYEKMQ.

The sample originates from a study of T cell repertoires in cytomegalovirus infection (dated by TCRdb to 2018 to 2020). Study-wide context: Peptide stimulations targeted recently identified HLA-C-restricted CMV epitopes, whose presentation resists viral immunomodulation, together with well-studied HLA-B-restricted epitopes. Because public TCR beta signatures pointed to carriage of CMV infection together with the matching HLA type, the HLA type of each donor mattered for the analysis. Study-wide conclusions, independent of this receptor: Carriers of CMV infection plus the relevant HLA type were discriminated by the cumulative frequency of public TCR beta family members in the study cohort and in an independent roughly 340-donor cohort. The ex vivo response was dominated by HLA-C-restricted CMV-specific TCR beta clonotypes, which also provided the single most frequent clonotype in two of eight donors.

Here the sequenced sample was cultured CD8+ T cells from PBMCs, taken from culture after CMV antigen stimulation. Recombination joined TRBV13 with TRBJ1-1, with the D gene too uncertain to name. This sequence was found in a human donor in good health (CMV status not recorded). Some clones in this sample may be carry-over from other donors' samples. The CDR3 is CASRLAAEAFF. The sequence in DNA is TGTGCCAGCAGGTTAGCGGCTGAAGCTTTCTTT. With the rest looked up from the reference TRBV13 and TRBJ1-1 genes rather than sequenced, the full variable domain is AAGVIQSPRHLIKEKRETATLKCYPIPRHDTVYWYQQGPGQDPQFLISFYEKMQSDKGSIPDRFSAQQFSDYHSELNMSSLELGDSALYFCASRLAAEAFFGQGTRLTVV.